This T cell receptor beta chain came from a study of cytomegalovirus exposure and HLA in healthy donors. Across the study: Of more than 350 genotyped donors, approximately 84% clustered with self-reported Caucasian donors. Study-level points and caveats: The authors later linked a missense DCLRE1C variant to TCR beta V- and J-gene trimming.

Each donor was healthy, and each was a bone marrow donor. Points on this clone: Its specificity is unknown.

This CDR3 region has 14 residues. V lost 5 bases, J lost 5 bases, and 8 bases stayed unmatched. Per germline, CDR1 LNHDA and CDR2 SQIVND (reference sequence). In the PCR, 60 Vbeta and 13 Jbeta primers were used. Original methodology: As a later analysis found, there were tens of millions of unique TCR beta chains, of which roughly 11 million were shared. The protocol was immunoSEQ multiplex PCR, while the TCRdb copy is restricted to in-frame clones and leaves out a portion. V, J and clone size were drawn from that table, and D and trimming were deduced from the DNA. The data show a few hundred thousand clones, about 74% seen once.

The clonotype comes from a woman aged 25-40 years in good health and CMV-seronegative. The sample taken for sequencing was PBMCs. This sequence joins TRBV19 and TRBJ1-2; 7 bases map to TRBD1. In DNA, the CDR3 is TGTGCCAGTAGTCCAGACAGGGCTGGATATGGCTACACCTTC. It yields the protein CASSPDRAGYGYTF.